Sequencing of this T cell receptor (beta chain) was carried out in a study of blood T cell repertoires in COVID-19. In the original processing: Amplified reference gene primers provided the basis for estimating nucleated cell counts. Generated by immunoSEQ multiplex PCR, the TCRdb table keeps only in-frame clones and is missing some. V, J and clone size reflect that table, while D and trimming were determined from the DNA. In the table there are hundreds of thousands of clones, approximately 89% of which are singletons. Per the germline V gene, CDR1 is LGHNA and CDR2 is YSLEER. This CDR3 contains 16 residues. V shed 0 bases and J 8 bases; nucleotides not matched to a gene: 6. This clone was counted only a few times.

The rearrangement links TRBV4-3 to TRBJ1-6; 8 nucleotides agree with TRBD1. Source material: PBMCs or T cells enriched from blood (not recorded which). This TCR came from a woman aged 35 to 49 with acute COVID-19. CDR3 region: CASSQDLGQGYSPLHF. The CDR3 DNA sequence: TGCGCCAGCAGCCAAGACTTAGGACAGGGTTATTCACCCCTCCACTTT.